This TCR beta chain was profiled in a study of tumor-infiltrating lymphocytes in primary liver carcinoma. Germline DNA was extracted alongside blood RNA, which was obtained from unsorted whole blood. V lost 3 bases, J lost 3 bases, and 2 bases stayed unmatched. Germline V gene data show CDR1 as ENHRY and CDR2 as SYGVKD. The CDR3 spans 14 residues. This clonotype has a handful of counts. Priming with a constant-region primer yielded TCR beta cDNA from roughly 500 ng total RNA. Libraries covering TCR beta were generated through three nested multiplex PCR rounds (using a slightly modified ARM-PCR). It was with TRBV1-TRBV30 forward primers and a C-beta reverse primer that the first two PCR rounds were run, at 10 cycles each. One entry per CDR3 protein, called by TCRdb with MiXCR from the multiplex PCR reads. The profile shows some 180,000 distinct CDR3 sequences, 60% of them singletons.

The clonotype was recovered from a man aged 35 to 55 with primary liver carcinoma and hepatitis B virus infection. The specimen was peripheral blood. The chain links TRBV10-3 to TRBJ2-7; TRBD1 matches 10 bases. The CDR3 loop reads CAISDRDRGYEQYF. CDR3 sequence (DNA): TGTGCCATCAGTGACCGGGACAGGGGCTACGAGCAGTACTTC.